A single sample gave rise to the 24 T cell receptor beta chains below, sequenced in a study of PD-1 blockade in classical Hodgkin lymphoma. Generated by immunoSEQ multiplex PCR, the TCRdb table keeps only in-frame clones and is missing some. This sample has 95,000 to 120,000 clones, with 89% found just once. With no exception, relapse followed autologous stem cell transplantation in all patients, and brentuximab vedotin exposure varied. The source material was peripheral blood mononuclear cells (PBMCs), sampled before the second cycle of nivolumab. These receptors were collected from a human donor with classical Hodgkin lymphoma.

The chain links TRBV2 to TRBJ2-5, with D possibly being TRBD2 (6 bases). CDR3 size: 14 residues. The V and J ends lost 7 bases and 3 bases respectively, with 15 bases between them. Germline CDR1 SNHLY, CDR2 FYNNEI. CDR3 in DNA: TGTGCCAGCACCTTCGGGACTCTTAAAGAGACCCAGTACTTC. As protein: CASTFGTLKETQYF.

The V and J genes are TRBV6-1 and TRBJ2-1; 8 bases are shared with TRBD2. The V gene's germline CDR1 is MNHNS and CDR2 SASEGT. The CDR3 is made up of 14 amino acids. V shed 6 bases, J shed 7 bases, and the junction held 8 bases outside the gene matches. CDR3 sequence reads: CASRVAGRANEQFF. CDR3 bases: TGTGCCAGCAGAGTAGCGGGAAGGGCTAATGAGCAGTTCTTC.

This clone was observed a single time. The chain uses TRBV7-9 and TRBJ2-7, with 8 bases that match TRBD2. Germline loops: CDR1 SEHNR, CDR2 FQNEAQ (reference sequence). J lost 0 bases, V lost 8 bases, and 6 bases had no gene match. This CDR3 spans 14 amino acids. CDR3 residues: CASSPAGASYEQYF. In DNA form, the CDR3 reads TGTGCCAGCTCCCCAGCGGGAGCCTCCTACGAGCAGTACTTC.

The chain employs TRBV28 and TRBJ2-7, with a tentative D call TRBD2 (5 bases). V lost 4 bases and J 3 bases, leaving 13 bases between the germline ends. This CDR3 contains 14 residues. Germline V gene sequence: CDR1 MDHEN, CDR2 SYDVKM. The CDR3: CASSSRELFYEQYF. Here the CDR3 DNA reads TGTGCCAGCAGTTCACGGGAACTGTTCTACGAGCAGTACTTC.

V and J are TRBV2 and TRBJ1-2; D not certain. Germline loops: CDR1 SNHLY, CDR2 FYNNEI. V lost 1 base and J 2 bases, leaving 8 bases between the germline ends. CDR3 size: 14 residues. This CDR3 reads CASSEGAENYGYTF. The CDR3, as DNA: TGTGCCAGCAGTGAAGGGGCCGAAAACTATGGCTACACCTTC.

Comments on this clone: Additional DNA sequences in this sample encode the identical CDR3. V is TRBV29-1 and J is TRBJ1-2; 8 bases are shared with TRBD1. Trimming at V came to 3 bases and at J to 6 bases, leaving 9 bases not matched to a gene. This CDR3 comprises 14 residues. Germline CDR1 and CDR2: SQVTM and ANQGSEA. DNA of the CDR3: TGCAGCGTTGAGCCGAACAGGGGGTCAGATGGCTACACCTTC. It specifies CSVEPNRGSDGYTF.

The V and J genes are TRBV7-9 and TRBJ1-1, with D unresolved. Germline-derived CDR1 and CDR2 are SEHNR and FQNEAQ (reference sequence). With 3 bases removed from V and 3 bases from J, the gap between germline ends came to 14 bases. This CDR3 is 15 amino acids long. CDR3 DNA sequence: TGTGCCAGCAGCTTCGGAGGATTGGGTGACACTGAAGCTTTCTTT. Protein: CASSFGGLGDTEAFF.

V and J are TRBV7-9 and TRBJ1-1; D not resolved. The CDR3 has 15 amino acids. CDR1 is SEHNR and CDR2 is FQNEAQ in the germline V gene (reference sequence). Trimming shortened V by 5 bases and J by 0 bases, and 13 bases separated the two germline ends. CDR3 amino acids: CASSPQVGVNTEAFF. The CDR3 DNA reads as TGTGCCAGCAGCCCTCAGGTGGGAGTGAACACTGAAGCTTTCTTT.

This chain uses TRBV14 with TRBJ1-2; 7 bases align to TRBD1. Germline V gives CDR1 SGHDN, CDR2 FVKESK. This CDR3 spans 15 amino acids. V dropped 2 bases and J dropped 4; count of bases not matched to a gene: 7. The CDR3, as DNA: TGTGCCAGCAGCCAACAAAGGGACAGATCCTATGGCTACACCTTC. It is translated as CASSQQRDRSYGYTF.

This chain joins TRBV5-1 and TRBJ2-7; D gene uncertain. Germline V gene sequence: CDR1 SGHRS, CDR2 YFSETQ. Trimming removed 4 bases from V and 7 bases from J, with 27 bases in between. This CDR3 spans 17 amino acids. The CDR3 here is CASSRSVTQNFFGEQYF. The CDR3 bases are TGCGCCAGCAGCCGGTCGGTCACGCAAAATTTTTTTGGGGAGCAGTACTTC.

The chain employs TRBV6-1 and TRBJ1-4; a possible D gene is TRBD1 (6 bases). The ends were cut back, 6 bases at V and 7 bases at J, with 12 bases in the middle. Germline V gene lookup returns CDR1 MNHNS and CDR2 SASEGT. The CDR3 loop spans 13 amino acids. Here the CDR3 DNA reads TGTGCCAGCAGGGCTCAGGGGTCTGAAAAACTGTTTTTT. Amino acid sequence: CASRAQGSEKLFF.

The chain has TRBV6-1 and TRBJ2-5, with unresolved D. The CDR3 runs to 13 residues. V was clipped by 3 bases and J by 0 bases, with 5 bases between them. Germline-derived CDR1 and CDR2 are MNHNS and SASEGT. The DNA for the CDR3 is TGTGCCAGCAGTGACAGCAACCAAGAGACCCAGTACTTC. Its translation: CASSDSNQETQYF.

The rearrangement uses TRBV30 and TRBJ2-7, with a weak D call TRBD2 (6 bases). The V gene lost 4 bases and the J gene lost 1 base, with 8 bases spanning the gap. The CDR3 sequence is 12 residues long. The germline V gene encodes CDR1 GTSNPN and CDR2 SVGIG (reference sequence). CDR3 nucleotide sequence: TGTGCCTGGATGGGGGGATCCTACGAGCAGTACTTC. It yields the protein CAWMGGSYEQYF.

The sample holds a few counts of this clone. V is TRBV28 and J is TRBJ1-5, with D possibly TRBD1 on 5 matching bases. The CDR3 spans 15 residues. The V and J ends lost 8 bases and 1 base respectively, with 15 bases between them. Germline loops: CDR1 MDHEN, CDR2 SYDVKM. For the CDR3, the DNA is TGTGCCAGCGGGCCCTCCAGGGACAGCAATCAGCCCCAGCATTTT. Encoded protein: CASGPSRDSNQPQHF.

V is TRBV28 and J is TRBJ2-5; 8 nucleotides agree with TRBD1. Trimming took 4 bases from V and 2 from J; bases not matched to a gene: 12. Looked up from germline, CDR1 is MDHEN and CDR2 is SYDVKM. This CDR3 region has 17 residues. The chain's CDR3 is CASSSPGDRGGQETQYF. DNA of the CDR3: TGTGCCAGCAGTTCCCCCGGCGACAGGGGAGGTCAAGAGACCCAGTACTTC.

The chain combines TRBV30 with TRBJ1-6; no clear D gene. Germline V gene lookup returns CDR1 GTSNPN and CDR2 SVGIG (reference sequence). Trimming left V 2 bases short and J 9 bases short, with 8 bases between. There are 12 residues in the CDR3. Written as DNA, the CDR3 is TGTGCCTGGAGTATCACAGCTTCACCCCTCCACTTT. It encodes CAWSITASPLHF.

The rearrangement joins TRBV4-2 to TRBJ2-7; weak D call: TRBD2 (5 bases). Between the trimmed V and J ends, which lost 2 bases and 2 bases, there was a span of 16 bases. This CDR3 region has 16 residues. Germline V gene data show CDR1 as LGHNA and CDR2 as YNFKEQ. In nucleotides, the CDR3 is TGTGCCAGCAGCCAACAAGCCCAGCGGCACACCTACGAGCAGTACTTC. It specifies CASSQQAQRHTYEQYF.

The chain uses TRBV27 and TRBJ2-7; D gene uncertain. V shed 5 bases and J shed 5 bases, with 22 bases lying between them. Per germline, CDR1 MNHEY and CDR2 SMNVEV (reference sequence). CDR3 size: 16 residues. Here the CDR3 DNA reads TGTGCCAGCAGTCAATACCTCGCCCCCTCCACGGACGAGCAGTACTTC. Protein sequence: CASSQYLAPSTDEQYF.

This chain connects TRBV19 to TRBJ2-7; the D is unclear. The V end lost 5 bases, the J end lost 2 bases, and 10 bases lay between the germline ends. The CDR3 is 13 amino acids. The germline V gene has CDR1 LNHDA and CDR2 SQIVND (reference sequence). The CDR3 reads CASSYASTYEQYF. The DNA of the CDR3 is TGTGCCAGTAGTTACGCCAGTACCTACGAGCAGTACTTC.

This clone is a singleton in its sample. The rearrangement links TRBV11-2 to TRBJ1-2; 9 bases agree with TRBD1. Germline CDR1 is SGHAT and CDR2 is FQNNGV. J was trimmed by 8 bases and V by 5 bases; bases with no gene match: 6. The CDR3 has 13 residues. In DNA form, the CDR3 reads TGTGCCAGCAGCGGGACAGGGTTTGGAGGCTACACCTTC. Protein sequence: CASSGTGFGGYTF.

The V and J genes are TRBV6-1 and TRBJ1-2, with D uncertain. V was trimmed by 3 bases and J by 4 bases, leaving 12 bases between them. The CDR3 spans 14 residues. Looked up from germline, CDR1 is MNHNS and CDR2 is SASEGT. The CDR3 spells CASSEPQKVYGYTF. The CDR3 DNA sequence: TGTGCCAGCAGTGAGCCACAGAAGGTCTATGGCTACACCTTC.

V and J are TRBV29-1 and TRBJ1-1, with D hard to call. Trimming cost V 4 bases and J 0 bases, with 3 bases left between them. The CDR3 extends over 11 amino acids. Germline assignment: CDR1 SQVTM and CDR2 ANQGSEA. CDR3 bases: TGCAGCGTTGTTTTGAACACTGAAGCTTTCTTT. It codes for CSVVLNTEAFF.

This CDR3 is CASSFEGVTEAFF. In nucleotides, the CDR3 is TGTGCCAGCAGTTTCGAAGGGGTGACTGAAGCTTTCTTT. The V and J genes are TRBV28 and TRBJ1-1; a weak D match, TRBD1 (5 bases). CDR1 and CDR2 (germline): MDHEN, SYDVKM. Trimming cost V 3 bases and J 5 bases, with 10 bases left between them. CDR3 length: 13 residues.

The rearrangement links TRBV28 to TRBJ2-1; unclear D gene. This CDR3 is 13 amino acids long. V lost 5 bases, J lost 7 bases, and 12 bases lay in between. From germline, CDR1 is MDHEN and CDR2 SYDVKM. The CDR3: CASSLANGNEQFF. DNA of the CDR3: TGTGCCAGCAGTCTGGCAAACGGGAATGAGCAGTTCTTC.